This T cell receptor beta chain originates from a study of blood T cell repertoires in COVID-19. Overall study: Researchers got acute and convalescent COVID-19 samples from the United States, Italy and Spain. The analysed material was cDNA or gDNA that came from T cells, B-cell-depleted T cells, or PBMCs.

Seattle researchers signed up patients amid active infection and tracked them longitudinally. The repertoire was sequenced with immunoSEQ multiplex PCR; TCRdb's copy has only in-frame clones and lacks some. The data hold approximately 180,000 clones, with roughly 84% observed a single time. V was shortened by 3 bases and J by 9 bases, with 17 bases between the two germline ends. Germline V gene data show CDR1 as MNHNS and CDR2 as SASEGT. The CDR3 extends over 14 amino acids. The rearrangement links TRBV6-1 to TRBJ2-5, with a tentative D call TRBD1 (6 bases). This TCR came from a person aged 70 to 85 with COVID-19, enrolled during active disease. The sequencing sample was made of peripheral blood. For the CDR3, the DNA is TGTGCCAGCAGTGACAGGGACACCTTTTCGGCCCAGTACTTC. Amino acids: CASSDRDTFSAQYF.